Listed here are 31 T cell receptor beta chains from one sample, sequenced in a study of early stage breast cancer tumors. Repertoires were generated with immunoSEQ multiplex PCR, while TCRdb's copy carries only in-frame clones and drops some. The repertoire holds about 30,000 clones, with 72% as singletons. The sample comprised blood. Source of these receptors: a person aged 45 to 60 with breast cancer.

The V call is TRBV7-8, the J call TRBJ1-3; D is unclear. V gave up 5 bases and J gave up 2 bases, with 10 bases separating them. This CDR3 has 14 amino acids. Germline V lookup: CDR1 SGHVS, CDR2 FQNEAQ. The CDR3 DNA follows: TGTGCCAGCAGCCCCGCTACCGCTGGAAACACCATATATTTT. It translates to CASSPATAGNTIYF.

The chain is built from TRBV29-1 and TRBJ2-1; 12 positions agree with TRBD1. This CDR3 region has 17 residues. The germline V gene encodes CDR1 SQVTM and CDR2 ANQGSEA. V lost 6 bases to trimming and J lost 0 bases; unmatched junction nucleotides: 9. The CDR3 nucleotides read TGCAGCGTATCCGGGACAGGGGGCTCCAGCTCCTACAATGAGCAGTTCTTC. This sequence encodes CSVSGTGGSSSYNEQFF.

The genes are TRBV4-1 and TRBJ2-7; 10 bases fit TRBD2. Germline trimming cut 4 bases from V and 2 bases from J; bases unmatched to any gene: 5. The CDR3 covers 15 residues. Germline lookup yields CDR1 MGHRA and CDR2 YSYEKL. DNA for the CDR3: TGCGCCAGCAGCCGCCCCGGGACTAGCGCCTACGAGCAGTACTTC. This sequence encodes CASSRPGTSAYEQYF.

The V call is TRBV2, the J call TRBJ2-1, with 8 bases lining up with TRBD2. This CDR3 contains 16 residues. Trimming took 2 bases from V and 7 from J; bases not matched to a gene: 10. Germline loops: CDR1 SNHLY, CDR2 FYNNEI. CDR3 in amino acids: CASSEPPLAGKNEQFF. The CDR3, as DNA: TGTGCCAGCAGTGAACCGCCCCTAGCGGGTAAAAATGAGCAGTTCTTC.

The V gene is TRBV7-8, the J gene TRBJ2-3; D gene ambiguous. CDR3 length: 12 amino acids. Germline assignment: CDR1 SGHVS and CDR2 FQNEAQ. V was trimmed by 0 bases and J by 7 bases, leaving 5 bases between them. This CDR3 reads CASSLAENTQYF. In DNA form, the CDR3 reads TGTGCCAGCAGCTTAGCAGAAAATACGCAGTATTTT.

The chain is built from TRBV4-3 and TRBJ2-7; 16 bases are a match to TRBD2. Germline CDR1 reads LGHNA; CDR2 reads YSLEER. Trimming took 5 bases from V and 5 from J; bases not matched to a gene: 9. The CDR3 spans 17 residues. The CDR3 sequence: CASSTGTSGREGDEQYF. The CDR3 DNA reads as TGCGCCAGCAGCACCGGGACTAGCGGGAGGGAAGGGGACGAGCAGTACTTC.

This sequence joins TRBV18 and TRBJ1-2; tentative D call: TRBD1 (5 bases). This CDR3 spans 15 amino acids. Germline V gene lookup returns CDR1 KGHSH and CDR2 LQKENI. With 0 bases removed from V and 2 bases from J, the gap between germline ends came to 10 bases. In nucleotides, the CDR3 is TGTGCCAGCTCACCACCGAACAGGCTCAACTATGGCTACACCTTC. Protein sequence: CASSPPNRLNYGYTF.

The chain's CDR3 is CASSALEGSYEQYF. Written as DNA, the CDR3 is TGTGCCAGCAGTGCCCTAGAGGGGTCCTACGAGCAGTACTTC. The chain recombines TRBV25-1 with TRBJ2-5; possibly TRBD1 or TRBD2 for D (5 bases each). Gene TRBJ2-7 matches the end of the DNA better, so the J call may be wrong. The CDR3 extends over 14 amino acids. Germline V gene data show CDR1 as MGHDK and CDR2 as SYGVNS.

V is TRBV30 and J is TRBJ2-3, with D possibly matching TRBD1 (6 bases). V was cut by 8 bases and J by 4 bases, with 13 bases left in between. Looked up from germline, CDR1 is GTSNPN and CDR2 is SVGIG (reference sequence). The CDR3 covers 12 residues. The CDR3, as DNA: TGTGCCGGGACATTTTTTGCAGATACGCAGTATTTT. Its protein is CAGTFFADTQYF.

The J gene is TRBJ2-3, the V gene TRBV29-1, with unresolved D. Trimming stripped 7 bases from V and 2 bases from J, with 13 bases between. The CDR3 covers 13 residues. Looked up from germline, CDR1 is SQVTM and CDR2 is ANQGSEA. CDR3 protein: CSARAENTDTQYF. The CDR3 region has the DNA TGCAGCGCCCGGGCTGAAAACACAGATACGCAGTATTTT.

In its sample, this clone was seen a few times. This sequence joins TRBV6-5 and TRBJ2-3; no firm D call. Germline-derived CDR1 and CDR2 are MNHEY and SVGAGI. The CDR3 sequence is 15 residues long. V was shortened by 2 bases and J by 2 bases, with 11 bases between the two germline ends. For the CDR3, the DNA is TGTGCCAGCAGTTACCGGACCGAATACACAGATACGCAGTATTTT. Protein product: CASSYRTEYTDTQYF.

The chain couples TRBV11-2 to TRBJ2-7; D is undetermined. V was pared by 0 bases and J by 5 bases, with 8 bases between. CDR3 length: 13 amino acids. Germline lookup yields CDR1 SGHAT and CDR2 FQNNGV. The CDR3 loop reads CASSLDRAHEQYF. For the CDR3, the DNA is TGTGCCAGCAGCTTAGATCGGGCCCACGAGCAGTACTTC.

CDR3 amino acids: CASSLNRDQPQHF. CDR3 DNA: TGTGCCAGCAGCTTAAACAGGGATCAGCCCCAGCATTTT. V gene TRBV5-6 combines with J gene TRBJ1-5; a weak D match, TRBD1 (6 bases). Trimming cost V 2 bases and J 5 bases, with 8 bases left between them. The germline CDR1 and CDR2 sequences are SGHDT and YYEEEE. The CDR3 totals 13 residues. Using reference TRBV5-6 and TRBJ1-5 for the parts outside the CDR3, the full variable domain is DAGVTQSPTHLIKTRGQQVTLRCSPKSGHDTVSWYQQALGQGPQFIFQYYEEEERQRGNFPDRFSGHQFPNYSSELNVNALLLGDSALYLCASSLNRDQPQHFGDGTRLSIL.

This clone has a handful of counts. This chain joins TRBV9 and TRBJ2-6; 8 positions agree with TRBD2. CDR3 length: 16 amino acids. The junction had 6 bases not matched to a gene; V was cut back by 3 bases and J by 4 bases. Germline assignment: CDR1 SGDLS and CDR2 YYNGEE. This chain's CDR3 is CASSALGGAGANVLTF. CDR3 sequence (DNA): TGTGCCAGCAGCGCCCTCGGGGGGGCCGGGGCCAACGTCCTGACTTTC.

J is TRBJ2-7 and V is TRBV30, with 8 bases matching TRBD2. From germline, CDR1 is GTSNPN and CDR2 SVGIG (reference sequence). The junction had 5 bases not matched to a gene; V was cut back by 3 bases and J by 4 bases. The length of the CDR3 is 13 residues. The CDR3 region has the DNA TGTGCCTGGAGCTTGGCTAGCGGGTACGAGCAGTACTTC. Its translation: CAWSLASGYEQYF.

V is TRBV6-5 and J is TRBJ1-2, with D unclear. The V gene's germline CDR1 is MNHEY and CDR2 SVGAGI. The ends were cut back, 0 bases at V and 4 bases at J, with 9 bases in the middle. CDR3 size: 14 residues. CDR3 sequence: CASSYSLRSYGYTF. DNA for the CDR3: TGTGCCAGCAGTTACTCGCTCCGGTCCTATGGCTACACCTTC.

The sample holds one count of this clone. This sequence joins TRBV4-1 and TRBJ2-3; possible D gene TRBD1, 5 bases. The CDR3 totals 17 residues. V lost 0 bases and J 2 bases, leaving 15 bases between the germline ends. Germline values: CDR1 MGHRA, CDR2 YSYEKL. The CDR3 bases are TGCGCCAGCAGCCAAGATGGCCTCAGGGCTCTCACAGATACGCAGTATTTT. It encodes CASSQDGLRALTDTQYF.

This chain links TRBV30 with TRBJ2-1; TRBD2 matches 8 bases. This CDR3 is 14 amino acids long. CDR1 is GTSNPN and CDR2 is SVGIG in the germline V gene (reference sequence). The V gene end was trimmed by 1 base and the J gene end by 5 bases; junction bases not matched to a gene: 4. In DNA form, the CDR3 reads TGTGCCTGGAGTGGGAGTAGCGGGAACAATGAGCAGTTCTTC. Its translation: CAWSGSSGNNEQFF.

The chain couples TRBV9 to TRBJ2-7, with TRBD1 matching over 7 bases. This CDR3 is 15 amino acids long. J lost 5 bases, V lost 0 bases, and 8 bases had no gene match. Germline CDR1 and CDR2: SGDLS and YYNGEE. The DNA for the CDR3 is TGTGCCAGCAGCGTAGGTTACATGAGGGGGCACGAGCAGTACTTC. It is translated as CASSVGYMRGHEQYF.

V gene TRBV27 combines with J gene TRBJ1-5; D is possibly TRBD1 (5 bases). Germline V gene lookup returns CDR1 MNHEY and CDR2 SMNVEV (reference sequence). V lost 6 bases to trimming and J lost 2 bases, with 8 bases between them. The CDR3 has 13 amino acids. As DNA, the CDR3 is TGTGCCAGCAGACCACAGGGCAATCAGCCCCAGCATTTT. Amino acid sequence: CASRPQGNQPQHF.

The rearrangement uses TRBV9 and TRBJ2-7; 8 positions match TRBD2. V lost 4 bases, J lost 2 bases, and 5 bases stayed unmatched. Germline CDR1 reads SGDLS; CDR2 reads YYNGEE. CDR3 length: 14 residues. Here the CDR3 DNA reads TGTGCCAGCAGCTATGGACTAGCTCCCTACGAGCAGTACTTC. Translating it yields CASSYGLAPYEQYF.

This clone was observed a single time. The chain's CDR3 is CASSYTGLVKSDTQYF. CDR3 nucleotide sequence: TGTGCCAGCAGCTACACGGGACTAGTGAAATCAGATACGCAGTATTTT. The chain couples TRBV5-4 to TRBJ2-3, with 8 bases lining up with TRBD2. The germline gives CDR1 SGHNT, CDR2 YYREEE (reference sequence). The CDR3 covers 16 residues. The junction had 10 bases not matched to a gene; V was cut back by 3 bases and J by 4 bases.

The CDR3 nucleotides read TGTGCCAGCAGCTTAGGGACAGATGATCAGCCCCAGCATTTT. As protein: CASSLGTDDQPQHF. The chain joins TRBV5-5 to TRBJ1-5, with 7 nucleotides matching TRBD1. V shed 2 bases, J shed 5 bases, and the junction held 4 bases outside the gene matches. Looked up from germline, CDR1 is SGHKS and CDR2 is YYEKEE (reference sequence). The CDR3 consists of 14 residues.

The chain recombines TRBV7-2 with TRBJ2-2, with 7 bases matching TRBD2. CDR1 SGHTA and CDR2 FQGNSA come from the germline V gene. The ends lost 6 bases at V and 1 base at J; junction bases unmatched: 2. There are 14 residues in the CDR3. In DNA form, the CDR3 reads TGTGCCAGCAGACTAGCGTTGAACACCGGGGAGCTGTTTTTT. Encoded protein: CASRLALNTGELFF.

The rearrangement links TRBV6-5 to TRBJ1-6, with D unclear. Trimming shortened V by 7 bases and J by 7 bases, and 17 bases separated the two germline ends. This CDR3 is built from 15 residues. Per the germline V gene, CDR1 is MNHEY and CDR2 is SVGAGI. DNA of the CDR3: TGTGCCAGCAAGATAGACGACGGTACCAATTCACCCCTCCACTTT. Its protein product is CASKIDDGTNSPLHF.

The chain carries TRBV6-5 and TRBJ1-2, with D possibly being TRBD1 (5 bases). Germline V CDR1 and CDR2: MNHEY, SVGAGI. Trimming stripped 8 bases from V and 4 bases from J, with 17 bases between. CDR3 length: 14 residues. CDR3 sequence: CASDSVRAPYGYTF. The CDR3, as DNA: TGTGCCAGCGATAGTGTCAGGGCCCCCTATGGCTACACCTTC.

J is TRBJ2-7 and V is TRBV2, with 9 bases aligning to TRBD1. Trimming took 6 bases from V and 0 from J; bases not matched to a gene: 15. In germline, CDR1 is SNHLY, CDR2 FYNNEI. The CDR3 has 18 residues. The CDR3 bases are TGTGCCAGCAGGAGGGACAGGGTCCTTGGTGGGAGCTCCTACGAGCAGTACTTC. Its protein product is CASRRDRVLGGSSYEQYF.

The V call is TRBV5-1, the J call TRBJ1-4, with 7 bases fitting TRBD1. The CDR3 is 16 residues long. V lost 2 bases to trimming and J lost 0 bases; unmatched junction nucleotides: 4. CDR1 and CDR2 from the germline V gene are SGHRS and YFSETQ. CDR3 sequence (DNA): TGCGCCAGCAGCTTAGGACAGGTCACAACTAATGAAAAACTGTTTTTT. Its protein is CASSLGQVTTNEKLFF.

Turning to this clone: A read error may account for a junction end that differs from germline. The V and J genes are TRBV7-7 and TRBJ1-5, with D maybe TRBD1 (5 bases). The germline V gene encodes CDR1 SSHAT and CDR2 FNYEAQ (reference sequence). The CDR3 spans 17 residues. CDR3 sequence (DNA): TGTGCTAGCAGCTTAATGGCCCCCCCAGGGCTCGGTCAGCCCCAGCATTTT. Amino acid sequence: CASSLMAPPGLGQPQHF.

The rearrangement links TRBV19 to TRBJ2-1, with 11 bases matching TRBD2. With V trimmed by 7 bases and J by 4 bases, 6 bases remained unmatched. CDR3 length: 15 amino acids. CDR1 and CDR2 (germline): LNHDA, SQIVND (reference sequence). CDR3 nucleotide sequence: TGTGCCAGTACCCCCACTAGCGGGAGTTACAATGAGCAGTTCTTC. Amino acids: CASTPTSGSYNEQFF.

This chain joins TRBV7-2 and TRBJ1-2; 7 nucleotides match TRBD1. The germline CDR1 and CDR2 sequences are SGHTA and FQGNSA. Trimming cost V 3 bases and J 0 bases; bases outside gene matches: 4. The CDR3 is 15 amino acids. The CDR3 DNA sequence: TGTGCCAGCAGCTTGGGACAGATCCCTAACTATGGCTACACCTTC. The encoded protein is CASSLGQIPNYGYTF.